This T cell receptor beta chain was obtained from a study of T cell responses to AZD1222 COVID-19 vaccine. This clone was detected only a few times. Sequencing was performed with immunoSEQ multiplex PCR; in TCRdb, only in-frame clones are kept and a portion is missing. This sample has tens of thousands of clones, with roughly 89% found just once. The source material was peripheral blood, sampled on day 0 of MenACWY control vaccination. The clonotype originates from an adult in good health.

Here the CDR3 reads CASSPRTPTGDEQYF. The CDR3 nucleotides are TGTGCCAGCAGTCCAAGGACCCCGACAGGGGACGAGCAGTACTTC. The chain couples TRBV6-5 to TRBJ2-7; 8 bases align to TRBD1. CDR1 and CDR2 from the germline V gene are MNHEY and SVGAGI. Unmatched junction bases numbered 11, after V lost 5 bases and J lost 5 bases. CDR3 length: 15 residues.